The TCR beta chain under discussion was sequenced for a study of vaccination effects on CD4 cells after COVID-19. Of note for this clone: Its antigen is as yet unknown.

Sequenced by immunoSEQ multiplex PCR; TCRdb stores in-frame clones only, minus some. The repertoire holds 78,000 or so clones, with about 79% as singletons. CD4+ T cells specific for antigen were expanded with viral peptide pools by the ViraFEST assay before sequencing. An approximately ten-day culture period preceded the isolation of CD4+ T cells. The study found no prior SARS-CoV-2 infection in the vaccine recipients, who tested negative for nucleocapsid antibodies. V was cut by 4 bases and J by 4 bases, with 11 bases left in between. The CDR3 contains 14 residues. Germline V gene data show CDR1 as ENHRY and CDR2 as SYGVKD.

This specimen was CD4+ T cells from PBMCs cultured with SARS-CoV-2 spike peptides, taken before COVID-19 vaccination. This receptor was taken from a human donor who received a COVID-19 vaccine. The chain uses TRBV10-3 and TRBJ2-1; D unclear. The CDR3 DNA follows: TGTGCCATCAGTGGCCGGGCCGCGTACAATGAGCAGTTCTTC. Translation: CAISGRAAYNEQFF.